Listed below are T cell receptor beta chains from one sample, sequenced in a study of CD8 T cells in ankylosing spondylitis. From the 5' RACE reads, TCRdb called clonotypes with MiXCR, one entry per CDR3 protein. The sample holds around 150,000 distinct CDR3 sequences, 9.5% to 13% seen once. Sequencing was done on a sample of blood, either unsorted or a sorted T cell fraction (not recorded which). The receptors come from a male donor with ankylosing spondylitis or in good health (not recorded which). Both conserved end residues are part of each CDR3. A D gene is named only where the DNA matches it firmly. Where a row states a size, it is once, few, many or the class of an expanded clone; other rows omit it.

size	D	V	J	CDR3	DNA
-	-	TRBV4-3	TRBJ2-2	CASSQESGTIGTGELFF	TGCGCCAGCAGCCAAGAATCGGGGACGATAGGCACCGGGGAGCTGTTTTTT
many	-	TRBV3-1	TRBJ2-7	CASSQDLGASYEQYF	TGTGCCAGCAGCCAAGATCTGGGGGCCTCCTACGAGCAGTACTTC
-	-	TRBV20-1	TRBJ2-3	CSAPAGVVLSFSTDTQYF	TGCAGTGCCCCAGCCGGGGTAGTTTTAAGCTTCAGCACAGATACGCAGTATTTT
many	TRBD1	TRBV2	TRBJ2-1	CATDTGGGNEQFF	TGTGCCACCGACACAGGGGGCGGGAATGAGCAGTTCTTC
-	-	TRBV3-1	TRBJ2-3	CASTSSGRADTQYF	TGTGCCAGCACCTCGTCGGGGCGGGCAGATACGCAGTATTTT
-	TRBD1	TRBV7-9	TRBJ2-1	CASSPTTQGEPRNEQFF	TGTGCCAGCAGCCCTACGACACAGGGGGAACCTCGCAATGAGCAGTTCTTC
few	-	TRBV7-6	TRBJ2-3	CASSLGTGGEDTQYF	TGTGCCAGCAGCTTAGGCACTGGGGGCGAAGATACGCAGTATTTT
many	TRBD2	TRBV11-2	TRBJ2-3	CASSPLAVSTDTQYF	TGTGCCAGCAGCCCACTAGCGGTGAGCACAGATACGCAGTATTTT
many	TRBD2	TRBV5-1	TRBJ2-7	CASSHTPRTSGGYYEQYF	TGCGCCAGCAGCCACACCCCTCGGACTAGCGGGGGATACTACGAGCAGTACTTC
many	TRBD2	TRBV12-3/TRBV12-4	TRBJ2-4	CASSFQPGLAGVAKNIQYF	TGTGCCAGCAGTTTCCAACCGGGACTAGCGGGAGTTGCCAAAAACATTCAGTACTTC
many	-	TRBV3-1	TRBJ2-2	CASRQTRAYSGELFF	TGTGCCAGCAGACAGACTCGAGCCTATTCCGGGGAGCTGTTTTTT
medium-sized	-	TRBV25-1	TRBJ2-2	CASSPQADTGELFF	TGTGCCAGCAGTCCGCAAGCGGACACCGGGGAGCTGTTTTTT
-	TRBD2	TRBV20-1	TRBJ2-3	CSARDTQRGGRGMDYF	TGCAGTGCTAGAGATACTCAGCGGGGGGGGAGAGGGATGGATTATTTT
-	TRBD2	TRBV12-3/TRBV12-4	TRBJ2-2	CASSLHGGGTGELFF	TGTGCCAGCAGTTTACATGGGGGAGGGACCGGGGAGCTGTTTTTT
many	-	TRBV5-1	TRBJ1-4	CASSRTATNEKLFF	TGCGCCAGCAGCCGGACAGCAACTAATGAAAAACTGTTTTTT
few	TRBD1	TRBV28	TRBJ2-3	CASSGDRGQRVQYF	TGTGCCAGCAGCGGCGACAGGGGCCAGCGGGTGCAGTATTTT
many	-	TRBV29-1	TRBJ2-7	CSVEDLGLTGEQYF	TGCAGCGTTGAAGATTTGGGACTCACAGGGGAGCAGTACTTC
few	TRBD1	TRBV5-1	TRBJ1-5	CASSQPGTGEKPQHF	TGCGCCAGCAGCCAACCCGGGACAGGGGAAAAGCCCCAGCATTTT
few	-	TRBV7-2	TRBJ2-7	CASSLRDSYEQYF	TGTGCCAGCAGCTTACGCGACTCCTACGAGCAGTACTTC
many	TRBD2	TRBV28	TRBJ2-3	CASLPLGLAGRTDTQYF	TGTGCCAGCCTTCCGCTAGGACTAGCGGGTCGCACAGATACGCAGTATTTT
few	-	TRBV6-1	TRBJ1-5	CASSPRVGLSSNQPQHF	TGTGCCAGCAGTCCAAGGGTAGGGCTTTCTAGCAATCAGCCCCAGCATTTT
many	TRBD1	TRBV25-1	TRBJ1-1	CASSGDYRGKAFF	TGTGCCAGCAGTGGGGACTACAGGGGAAAAGCTTTCTTT
-	-	TRBV25-1	TRBJ1-4	CASSSSGRSNEKLFF	TGTGCCAGCAGCTCCTCGGGACGGTCTAATGAAAAACTGTTTTTT
-	TRBD1	TRBV5-1	TRBJ1-4	CASSLATGTVNEKLFF	TGCGCCAGCAGCTTGGCCACCGGGACAGTCAATGAAAAACTGTTTTTT
many	-	TRBV10-3	TRBJ2-2	CAISGQGKNTGELFF	TGTGCCATCAGTGGGCAGGGGAAGAACACCGGGGAGCTGTTTTTT
many	-	TRBV6-1	TRBJ2-5	CASSGWGYQETQYF	TGTGCCAGCAGTGGATGGGGGTATCAAGAGACCCAGTACTTC
many	-	TRBV5-1	TRBJ2-7	CASSQIEGPYEQYF	TGCGCCAGCAGCCAGATCGAGGGCCCCTACGAGCAGTACTTC
many	TRBD2	TRBV2	TRBJ2-3	CASSDGAGGPSSSTDTQYF	TGTGCCAGCAGTGATGGAGCGGGAGGGCCTAGTTCTAGCACAGATACGCAGTATTTT
many	-	TRBV5-1	TRBJ1-1	CASSVRVGGTEAFF	TGCGCCAGCAGCGTCAGGGTAGGAGGCACTGAAGCTTTCTTT
many	TRBD2	TRBV5-1	TRBJ2-2	CASSFYTSGVNTGELFF	TGCGCCAGCAGCTTCTATACTAGCGGGGTGAACACCGGGGAGCTGTTTTTT
many	TRBD1	TRBV29-1	TRBJ1-2	CSVVWDRFEYGYTF	TGCAGCGTTGTATGGGACAGGTTTGAGTATGGCTACACCTTC
many	-	TRBV5-1	TRBJ2-2	CASSLGLNTGELFF	TGCGCCAGCAGCCTAGGGCTCAACACCGGGGAGCTGTTTTTT
-	-	TRBV12-3/TRBV12-4	TRBJ2-1	CASTTGAVSYNEQFF	TGTGCCAGCACCACGGGAGCGGTCTCCTACAATGAGCAGTTCTTC
many	TRBD1	TRBV6-1	TRBJ2-3	CASGDRGIRADTQYF	TGTGCCAGCGGGGACAGGGGAATTCGGGCAGATACGCAGTATTTT
many	TRBD2	TRBV15	TRBJ2-1	CATSRDPSSGTEQFF	TGTGCCACCAGCAGAGATCCGTCTAGCGGGACAGAGCAGTTCTTC
many	TRBD2	TRBV3-1	TRBJ2-3	CASSLGTSGSTDTQYF	TGTGCCAGCAGCCTCGGGACTAGCGGGAGTACAGATACGCAGTATTTT
few	TRBD1	TRBV5-1	TRBJ1-1	CASSLIQGDEAFF	TGCGCCAGCAGCTTAATACAGGGGGATGAGGCTTTCTTT
many	TRBD1	TRBV5-5	TRBJ1-2	CASSQGQGGNYGYTF	TGTGCCAGCAGCCAAGGACAGGGCGGTAACTATGGCTACACCTTC
-	-	TRBV7-6	TRBJ1-3	CASSQTLSGNTIYF	TGTGCCAGCAGCCAGACACTCTCTGGAAACACCATATATTTT
few	TRBD1	TRBV19	TRBJ1-5	CASSIGTGGDQPQHF	TGTGCCAGTAGTATAGGGACAGGCGGTGATCAGCCCCAGCATTTT
-	-	TRBV27	TRBJ1-5	CASSLFLSQPQHF	TGTGCCAGCAGTTTATTCTTAAGTCAGCCCCAGCATTTT
many	-	TRBV12-5	TRBJ2-2	CASGLVLTLPPQNTGELFF	TGTGCTAGTGGTTTGGTATTAACTCTCCCTCCTCAGAACACCGGGGAGCTGTTTTTT
many	-	TRBV15	TRBJ2-1	CATSLDQGLIREQFF	TGTGCCACCAGCCTCGACCAGGGGTTAATCCGAGAGCAGTTCTTC
many	-	TRBV5-1	TRBJ2-7	CASSPVGVGQYF	TGCGCCAGCAGCCCCGTAGGGGTCGGGCAGTACTTC
many	-	TRBV5-6	TRBJ1-5	CASSSRRDQPQHF	TGTGCCAGCAGCTCGCGTAGGGATCAGCCCCAGCATTTT
many	-	TRBV13	TRBJ2-7	CASSSQTAPYEQYF	TGTGCCAGCAGCTCTCAGACGGCCCCGTACGAGCAGTACTTC
many	-	TRBV10-1	TRBJ1-1	CASSDRPFGDTEAFF	TGCGCCAGCAGTGACCGACCCTTCGGGGACACTGAAGCTTTCTTT
-	-	TRBV12-3/TRBV12-4	TRBJ1-5	CASSLWGADQPQHF	TGTGCCAGCAGTTTATGGGGTGCGGATCAGCCCCAGCATTTT
few	TRBD1	TRBV12-3/TRBV12-4	TRBJ2-2	CASSPEGAGRDTGELFF	TGTGCCAGCAGTCCAGAGGGGGCAGGGCGAGACACCGGGGAGCTGTTTTTT
many	-	TRBV5-1	TRBJ1-1	CASRPGNTEAFF	TGCGCCAGCAGGCCCGGGAACACTGAAGCTTTCTTT
few	-	TRBV5-1	TRBJ2-3	CASSLAGQGDTQYF	TGCGCCAGCAGCTTGGCCGGGCAGGGGGATACGCAGTATTTT
-	-	TRBV2	TRBJ2-7	CASSEDPAGQYF	TGTGCCAGCAGTGAGGATCCGGCCGGGCAGTACTTC
many	-	TRBV10-2	TRBJ2-7	CASSKGAGASVSYEQYF	TGCGCCAGCAGTAAGGGGGCGGGAGCCAGCGTCTCCTACGAGCAGTACTTC